Below are 20 T cell receptor beta chains sequenced from a single sample in a study of T cell repertoires in cytomegalovirus infection. TCRdb re-analysed the reads in MiXCR, keeping a single row per CDR3 protein. Found here are some 270,000 distinct CDR3 sequences, about a sixth of them singletons; the top ten hold more than 45%. Material for sequencing was CD8+ T cells from PBMCs. The receptors derive from a human donor in good health (CMV status not recorded). Some clones in this sample may be carry-over from other donors' samples.

The J gene is TRBJ2-7, the V gene TRBV29-1, with TRBD2 identical over 7 bases. The germline gives CDR1 SQVTM, CDR2 ANQGSEA. The CDR3 is 13 residues long. After removal of 5 bases from V and 2 bases from J, the junction contained 6 bases not matched to a gene. DNA of the CDR3: TGCAGCGTTTTGGGGGGGACTACCTACGAGCAGTACTTC. Translation gives CSVLGGTTYEQYF.

This clonotype was counted only a few times. The chain couples TRBV7-9 to TRBJ1-1, with 7 bases matching TRBD1. This CDR3 has 15 amino acids. J gave up 1 base and V 3 bases, and 5 bases lay outside the gene matches. Germline CDR1 SEHNR, CDR2 FQNEAQ (reference sequence). Here the CDR3 DNA reads TGTGCCAGCAGCTTCGGTCGACAGGGGAACACTGAAGCTTTCTTT. This codes for CASSFGRQGNTEAFF.

This chain connects TRBV2 to TRBJ1-4; D remains unclear. The germline V gene has CDR1 SNHLY and CDR2 FYNNEI. V was cut by 8 bases and J by 7 bases, with 11 bases left in between. This CDR3 has 12 residues. The CDR3 DNA follows: TGTGCCAGCGCCGGAATTGGTGAAAAACTGTTTTTT. It yields the protein CASAGIGEKLFF.

This clonotype showed up many times. The CDR3 here is CASSPLIAGSGHEQFF. CDR3 in DNA: TGTGCCAGCAGCCCGCTGATAGCGGGGTCTGGTCATGAGCAGTTCTTC. The V call is TRBV7-9, the J call TRBJ2-1; 8 bases align to TRBD2. The V segment lost 5 bases and the J segment 8 bases; nucleotides outside the gene matches: 14. This CDR3 has 16 residues. The V gene's germline CDR1 is SEHNR and CDR2 FQNEAQ (reference sequence).

This clonotype was detected ten times or more. The chain has TRBV28 and TRBJ2-1; D tentatively reads TRBD1 or TRBD2 (7 bases each). In germline, CDR1 is MDHEN, CDR2 SYDVKM. V was trimmed by 5 bases and J by 9 bases, leaving 23 bases between them. This CDR3 has 16 amino acids. CDR3 nucleotides: TGTGCCAGCAGTCCCAGACAGGGAGGGTGGGGTGGTGAGCAGTTCTTC. This translates into CASSPRQGGWGGEQFF.

This clonotype was recorded only once. V is TRBV5-1 and J is TRBJ2-2, with 14 nucleotides matching TRBD2. The junction had 10 bases not matched to a gene; V was cut back by 0 bases and J by 6 bases. CDR1 is SGHRS and CDR2 is YFSETQ in the germline V gene. CDR3 length equals 19 residues. DNA for the CDR3: TGCGCCAGCAGCTTGGCCGCGGGACTAGCGGGGGAGCTATCCGGGGAGCTGTTTTTT. Amino acids: CASSLAAGLAGELSGELFF.

This clonotype was counted between two and nine times. The rearrangement joins TRBV20-1 to TRBJ2-1, with TRBD1 identical over 10 bases. V shed 0 bases, J shed 4 bases, and the junction held 6 bases outside the gene matches. The length of the CDR3 is 16 residues. Germline lookup yields CDR1 DFQATT and CDR2 SNEGSKA (reference sequence). The CDR3 spells CSAREGTGEVYNEQFF. As DNA, the CDR3 is TGCAGTGCTAGAGAAGGGACAGGGGAGGTTTACAATGAGCAGTTCTTC.

This chain uses TRBV28 with TRBJ2-1; 9 bases agree with TRBD1. This CDR3 is built from 15 residues. Germline-derived CDR1 and CDR2 are MDHEN and SYDVKM. The trim removed 3 bases at V and 3 bases at J, leaving 3 bases unmatched. The CDR3 coding sequence is TGTGCCAGCAGTTTTTCGGACAGGGGCTACAATGAGCAGTTCTTC. Translation gives CASSFSDRGYNEQFF.

The rearrangement joins TRBV27 to TRBJ2-7; TRBD2 might be the D (5 bases). V shed 0 bases and J shed 5 bases, with 11 bases lying between them. The CDR3 runs to 14 residues. Germline loops: CDR1 MNHEY, CDR2 SMNVEV (reference sequence). The CDR3 is CASSLSPGNNEQYF. DNA for the CDR3: TGTGCCAGCAGTTTATCGCCGGGAAACAACGAGCAGTACTTC.

This clonotype occurred many times. The J gene is TRBJ1-6, the V gene TRBV7-9, with D perhaps TRBD1 (5 bases). Per the germline V gene, CDR1 is SEHNR and CDR2 is FQNEAQ (reference sequence). V lost 2 bases to trimming and J lost 0 bases, with 26 bases between them. CDR3 length equals 22 residues. CDR3 DNA: TGTGCCAGCAGCTTATCGTGGGGGACGGGACCGCGGCCCCTCTCCTATAATTCACCCCTCCACTTT. Its translation is CASSLSWGTGPRPLSYNSPLHF.

This clonotype was picked up a small number of times. The chain joins TRBV13 to TRBJ2-6, with a tentative D call TRBD2 (6 bases). V was pared by 0 bases and J by 2 bases, with 17 bases between. Germline CDR1 and CDR2: PRHDT and FYEKMQ (reference sequence). This CDR3 spans 19 amino acids. In DNA form, the CDR3 reads TGTGCCAGCAGCTTAGGGGTTGCGGGGTCCGCGGCTGGGGCCAACGTCCTGACTTTC. Translated: CASSLGVAGSAAGANVLTF.

In this sample, this clonotype turned up many times. This chain uses TRBV10-2 with TRBJ2-2; D may be TRBD1 (6 bases). V lost 8 bases and J lost 0, with 13 bases in between. CDR3 size: 15 residues. The germline V gene encodes CDR1 WSHSY and CDR2 SAAADI. The CDR3 bases are TGCGCCAGCCATTTGGGGGCTTCGAACACCGGGGAGCTGTTTTTT. It yields the protein CASHLGASNTGELFF.

This clonotype was seen at least ten times. This chain uses TRBV14 with TRBJ2-5; possible D gene TRBD2, 6 bases. From germline, CDR1 is SGHDN and CDR2 FVKESK. Trimming removed 0 bases at V and 2 bases at J, with 10 bases between. The CDR3 runs 15 residues. The CDR3 sequence: CASSQDLTRQETQYF. The DNA of the CDR3 is TGTGCCAGCAGCCAAGATCTGACTAGACAAGAGACCCAGTACTTC.

V and J are TRBV29-1 and TRBJ1-1; D might be TRBD1 (5 bases). This CDR3 comprises 13 residues. V was pared by 7 bases and J by 2 bases, with 14 bases between. Germline V gene data show CDR1 as SQVTM and CDR2 as ANQGSEA. The CDR3 loop is CSAYLGGNTEAFF. The CDR3 bases are TGCAGCGCCTACCTGGGGGGAAACACTGAAGCTTTCTTT.

To note about this clonotype: Germline and junction disagree at one end, which may indicate a read error. The V call is TRBV4-1, the J call TRBJ2-3; 9 positions agree with TRBD2. This CDR3 has 18 amino acids. Germline loops: CDR1 MGHRA, CDR2 YSYEKL. The CDR3 DNA sequence: TGTGCCAGCAGCCCCCGGAGTAGCGGGGGCCCTAGCACAGATACGCAGTATTTT. It encodes CASSPRSSGGPSTDTQYF.

The V call is TRBV12-3 or TRBV12-4, the J call TRBJ1-4; unclear D gene. V dropped 6 bases and J dropped 0 bases, with 8 bases sitting between them. This CDR3 contains 14 residues. CDR3 loop: CASSFDATNEKLFF. The CDR3 DNA reads TGTGCCAGCAGCTTTGACGCAACTAATGAAAAACTGTTTTTT.

The J gene is TRBJ1-2, the V gene TRBV7-6; D possibly corresponds to TRBD1 (5 bases). The CDR3 runs 14 residues. V dropped 5 bases and J dropped 3 bases, with 13 bases sitting between them. From germline, CDR1 is SGHVS and CDR2 FNYEAQ. The chain's CDR3 is CASSPRQIHYGYTF. The DNA for the CDR3 is TGTGCCAGCAGCCCTAGACAGATTCACTATGGCTACACCTTC.

This clonotype occurred a few times. The chain is built from TRBV5-1 and TRBJ1-1, with 7 bases identical to TRBD1. Unmatched junction bases numbered 10, after V lost 4 bases and J lost 1 base. The V gene's germline CDR1 is SGHRS and CDR2 YFSETQ. CDR3 size: 16 residues. The CDR3 sequence is CASSAGTESGNTEAFF. In nucleotides, the CDR3 is TGCGCCAGCAGCGCAGGGACAGAGTCGGGGAACACTGAAGCTTTCTTT.

This clonotype was seen a few times. This rearrangement joins TRBV6-6 to TRBJ1-2, with no clear D. Trimming took off 7 bases at V and 8 bases at J, with 23 bases between the two ends. The CDR3 is made up of 15 amino acids. Germline assignment: CDR1 MNHNY and CDR2 SVGAGI (reference sequence). CDR3 amino acids: CASTWVGFASVGYTF. The CDR3 nucleotides are TGTGCCAGCACTTGGGTCGGGTTTGCTTCGGTAGGCTACACCTTC.

The V call is TRBV27, the J call TRBJ2-7; a weak D match, TRBD1 (6 bases). V lost 5 bases, J lost 2 bases, and 10 bases lay in between. CDR1 is MNHEY and CDR2 is SMNVEV in the germline V gene (reference sequence). This CDR3 region has 13 residues. CDR3 loop: CASSRTVAYEQYF. The CDR3 coding sequence is TGTGCCAGCAGTCGGACAGTAGCCTACGAGCAGTACTTC.